This T cell receptor (beta chain) was observed in a study of T cell changes during pregnancy in multiple sclerosis. The table came from immunoSEQ multiplex PCR; TCRdb's copy has only in-frame clones and leaves some out. The sample includes 70,000 to 75,000 clones, 70% to 90% seen only once; the top ten take less than 3.5%. The CDR3 runs 16 residues. Trimming cost V 2 bases and J 1 base, with 12 bases left between them. Germline V gives CDR1 SGHNT, CDR2 YYREEE (reference sequence). V is TRBV5-4 and J is TRBJ2-2; perhaps TRBD2 as D (5 bases). The specimen comprised peripheral blood, sampled before pregnancy. The sequence came from a female donor with multiple sclerosis, enrolled in a pregnancy study. In DNA, the CDR3 is TGTGCCAGCAGCTTCCCTCTAGCAAAGAACACCGGGGAGCTGTTTTTT. Its translation: CASSFPLAKNTGELFF. Looking up the rest from reference TRBV5-4 and TRBJ2-2 gives the full variable domain: ETGVTQSPTHLIKTRGQQVTLRCSSQSGHNTVSWYQQALGQGPQFIFQYYREEENGRGNFPPRFSGLQFPNYSSELNVNALELDDSALYLCASSFPLAKNTGELFFGEGSRLTVL.